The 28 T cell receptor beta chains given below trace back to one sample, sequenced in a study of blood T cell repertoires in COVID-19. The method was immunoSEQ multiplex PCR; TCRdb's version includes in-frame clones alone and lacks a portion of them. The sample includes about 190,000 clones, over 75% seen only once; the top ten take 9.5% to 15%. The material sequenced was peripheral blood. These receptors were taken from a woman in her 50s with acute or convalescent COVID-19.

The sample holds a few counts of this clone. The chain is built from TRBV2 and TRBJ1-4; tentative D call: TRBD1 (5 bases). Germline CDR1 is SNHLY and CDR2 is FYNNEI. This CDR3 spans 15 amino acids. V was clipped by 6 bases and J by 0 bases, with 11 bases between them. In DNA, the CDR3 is TGTGCCAGCAGGTCGGGGGGGGCAACTAATGAAAAACTGTTTTTT. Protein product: CASRSGGATNEKLFF.

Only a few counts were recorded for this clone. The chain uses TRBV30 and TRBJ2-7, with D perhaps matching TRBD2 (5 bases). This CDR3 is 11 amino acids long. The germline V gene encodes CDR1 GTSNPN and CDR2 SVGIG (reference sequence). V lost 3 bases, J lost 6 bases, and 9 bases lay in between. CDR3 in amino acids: CAWREVREQYF. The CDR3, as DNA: TGTGCCTGGAGGGAGGTCCGCGAGCAGTACTTC.

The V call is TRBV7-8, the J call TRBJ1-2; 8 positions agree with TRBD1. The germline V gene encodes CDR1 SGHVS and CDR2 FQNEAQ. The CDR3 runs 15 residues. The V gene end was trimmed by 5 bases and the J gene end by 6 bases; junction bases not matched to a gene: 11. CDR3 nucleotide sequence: TGTGCCAGCAGCGCAGCCAGGGGGCGGTTTAATGGCTACACCTTC. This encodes CASSAARGRFNGYTF.

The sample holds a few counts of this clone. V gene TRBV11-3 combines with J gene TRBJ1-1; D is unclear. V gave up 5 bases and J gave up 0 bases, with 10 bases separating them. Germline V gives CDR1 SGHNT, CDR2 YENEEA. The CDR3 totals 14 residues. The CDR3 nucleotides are TGTGCCAGCAGCCTCGACAATCTGAACACTGAAGCTTTCTTT. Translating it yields CASSLDNLNTEAFF.

CDR3 in amino acids: CASSPGQGGEKLFF. CDR3 sequence (DNA): TGTGCCAGCAGCCCTGGACAGGGTGGGGAAAAACTGTTTTTT. This chain uses TRBV6-6 with TRBJ1-4; 8 bases align to TRBD1. Germline assignment: CDR1 MNHNY and CDR2 SVGAGI (reference sequence). Trimming took 6 bases from V and 8 from J; bases not matched to a gene: 8. The CDR3 consists of 14 residues.

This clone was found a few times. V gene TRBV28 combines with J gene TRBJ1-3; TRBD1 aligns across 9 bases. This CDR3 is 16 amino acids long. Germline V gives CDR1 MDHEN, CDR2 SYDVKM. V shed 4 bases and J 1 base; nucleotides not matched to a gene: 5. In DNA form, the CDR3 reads TGTGCCAGCAGTTCCCTGGGACAGGGATCTGGAAACACCATATATTTT. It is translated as CASSSLGQGSGNTIYF. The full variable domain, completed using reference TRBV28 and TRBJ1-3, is DVKVTQSSRYLVKRTGEKVFLECVQDMDHENMFWYRQDPGLGLRLIYFSYDVKMKEKGDIPEGYSVSREKKERFSLILESASTNQTSMYLCASSSLGQGSGNTIYFGEGSWLTVV.

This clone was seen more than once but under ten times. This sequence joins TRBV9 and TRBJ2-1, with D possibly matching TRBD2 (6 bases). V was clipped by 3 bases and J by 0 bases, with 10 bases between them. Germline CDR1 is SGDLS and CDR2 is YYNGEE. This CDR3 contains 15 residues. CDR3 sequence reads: CASSAGLDSYNEQFF. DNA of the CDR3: TGTGCCAGCAGCGCGGGACTCGACTCCTACAATGAGCAGTTCTTC.

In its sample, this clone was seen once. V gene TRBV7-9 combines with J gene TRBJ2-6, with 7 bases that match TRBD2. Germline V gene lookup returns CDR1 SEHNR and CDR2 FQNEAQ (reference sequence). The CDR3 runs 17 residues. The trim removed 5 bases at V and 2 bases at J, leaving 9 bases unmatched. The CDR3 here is CASSPTGGPTGANVLTF. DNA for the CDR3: TGTGCCAGCAGCCCGACGGGGGGACCTACTGGGGCCAACGTCCTGACTTTC.

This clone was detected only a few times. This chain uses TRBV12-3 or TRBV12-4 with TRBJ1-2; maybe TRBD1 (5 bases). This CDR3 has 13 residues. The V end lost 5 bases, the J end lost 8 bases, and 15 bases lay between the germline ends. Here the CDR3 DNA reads TGTGCCAGCAGTAATAATTGGGGGGACGGCTACACCTTC. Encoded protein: CASSNNWGDGYTF.

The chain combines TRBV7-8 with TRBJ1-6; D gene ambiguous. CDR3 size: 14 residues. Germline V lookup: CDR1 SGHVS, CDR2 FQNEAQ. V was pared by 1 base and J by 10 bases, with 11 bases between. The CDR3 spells CASSLGAGRSPLHF. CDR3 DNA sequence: TGTGCCAGCAGCTTAGGAGCAGGCCGATCACCCCTCCACTTT.

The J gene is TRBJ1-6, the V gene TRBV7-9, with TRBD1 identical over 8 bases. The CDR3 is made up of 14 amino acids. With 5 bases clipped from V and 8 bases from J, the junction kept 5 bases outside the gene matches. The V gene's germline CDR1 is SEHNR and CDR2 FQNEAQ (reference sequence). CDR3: CASSHGQGYSPLHF. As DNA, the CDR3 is TGTGCCAGCAGCCATGGACAGGGATATTCACCCCTCCACTTT.

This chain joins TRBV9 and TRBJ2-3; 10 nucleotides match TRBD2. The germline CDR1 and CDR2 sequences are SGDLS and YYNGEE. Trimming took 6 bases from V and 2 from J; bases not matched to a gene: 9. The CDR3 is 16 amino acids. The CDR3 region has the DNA TGTGCCAGCAATCAGGGGACTAGCGAGACCACAGATACGCAGTATTTT. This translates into CASNQGTSETTDTQYF.

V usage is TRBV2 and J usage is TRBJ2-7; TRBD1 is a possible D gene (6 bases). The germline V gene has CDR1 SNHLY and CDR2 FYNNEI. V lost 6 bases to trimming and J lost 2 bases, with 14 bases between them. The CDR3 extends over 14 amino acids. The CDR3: CASSQKQGPYEQYF. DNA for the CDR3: TGTGCCAGCAGCCAGAAACAGGGCCCCTACGAGCAGTACTTC.

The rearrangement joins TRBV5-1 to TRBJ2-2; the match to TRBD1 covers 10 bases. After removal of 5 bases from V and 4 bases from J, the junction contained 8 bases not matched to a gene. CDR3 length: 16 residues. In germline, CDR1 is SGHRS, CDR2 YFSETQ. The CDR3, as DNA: TGCGCCAGCAGTAAGAGCGGGGACAGGGGCACCGGGGAGCTGTTTTTT. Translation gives CASSKSGDRGTGELFF.

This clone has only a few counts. DNA for the CDR3: TGCGCCAGCAGCTTGGCCTCCGTGGCGGGGGCCTACAATGAGCAGTTCTTC. This codes for CASSLASVAGAYNEQFF. V gene TRBV5-1 combines with J gene TRBJ2-1; 7 bases fit TRBD2. The V segment lost 0 bases and the J segment 2 bases; nucleotides outside the gene matches: 8. Germline V CDR1 and CDR2: SGHRS, YFSETQ. This CDR3 has 17 amino acids.

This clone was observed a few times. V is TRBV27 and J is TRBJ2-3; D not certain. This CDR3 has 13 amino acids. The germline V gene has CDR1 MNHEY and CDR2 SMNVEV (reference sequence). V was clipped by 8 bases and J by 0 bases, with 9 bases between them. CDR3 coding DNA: TGTGCCAGCCGACTTCCTAGCACAGATACGCAGTATTTT. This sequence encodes CASRLPSTDTQYF.

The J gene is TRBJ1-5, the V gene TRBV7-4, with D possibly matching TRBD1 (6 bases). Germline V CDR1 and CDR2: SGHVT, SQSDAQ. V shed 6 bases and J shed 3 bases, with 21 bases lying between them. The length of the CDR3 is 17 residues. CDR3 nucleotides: TGTGCCAGCAGGATCCTCGGGGGGGCAGTTAACAATCAGCCCCAGCATTTT. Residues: CASRILGGAVNNQPQHF.

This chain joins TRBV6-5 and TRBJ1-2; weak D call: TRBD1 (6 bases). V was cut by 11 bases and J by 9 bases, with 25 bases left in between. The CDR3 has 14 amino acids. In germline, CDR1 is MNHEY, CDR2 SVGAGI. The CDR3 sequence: CAGRKNRELNSYTF. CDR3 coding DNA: TGTGCCGGCCGGAAAAACAGGGAATTGAATAGCTACACCTTC.

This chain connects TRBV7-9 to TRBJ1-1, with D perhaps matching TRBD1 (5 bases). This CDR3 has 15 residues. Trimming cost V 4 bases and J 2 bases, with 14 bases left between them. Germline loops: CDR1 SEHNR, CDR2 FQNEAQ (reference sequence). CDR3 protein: CASSSIVTANTEAFF. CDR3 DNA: TGTGCCAGCAGCTCAATCGTGACAGCAAACACTGAAGCTTTCTTT.

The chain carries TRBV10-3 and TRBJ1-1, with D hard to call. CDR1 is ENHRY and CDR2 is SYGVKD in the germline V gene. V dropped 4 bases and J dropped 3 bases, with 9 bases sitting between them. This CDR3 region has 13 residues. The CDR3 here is CAISGQLDTEAFF. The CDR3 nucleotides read TGTGCCATCAGTGGCCAGTTGGACACTGAAGCTTTCTTT.

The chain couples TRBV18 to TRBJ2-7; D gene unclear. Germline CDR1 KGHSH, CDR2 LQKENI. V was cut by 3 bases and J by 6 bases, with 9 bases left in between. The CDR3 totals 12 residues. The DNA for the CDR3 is TGTGCCAGCTCACCTTCTACGTTCGAGCAGTACTTC. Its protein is CASSPSTFEQYF. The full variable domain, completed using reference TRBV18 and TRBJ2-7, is NAGVMQNPRHLVRRRGQEARLRCSPMKGHSHVYWYRQLPEEGLKFMVYLQKENIIDESGMPKERFSAEFPKEGPSILRIQQVVRGDSAAYFCASSPSTFEQYFGPGTRLTVT.

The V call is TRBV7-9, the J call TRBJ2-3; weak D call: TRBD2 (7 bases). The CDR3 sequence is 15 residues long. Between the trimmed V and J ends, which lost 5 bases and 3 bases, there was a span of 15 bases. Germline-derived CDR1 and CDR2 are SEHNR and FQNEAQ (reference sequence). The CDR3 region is CASSRGAGRTDTQYF. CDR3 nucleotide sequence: TGTGCCAGCAGCCGGGGGGCAGGTCGGACAGATACGCAGTATTTT.

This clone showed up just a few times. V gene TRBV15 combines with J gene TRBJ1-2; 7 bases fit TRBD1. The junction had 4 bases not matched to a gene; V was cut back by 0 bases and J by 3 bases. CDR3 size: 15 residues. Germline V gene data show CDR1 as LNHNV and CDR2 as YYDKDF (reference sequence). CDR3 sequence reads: CATSREIGQDYGYTF. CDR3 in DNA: TGTGCCACCAGCAGAGAGATTGGACAGGACTATGGCTACACCTTC. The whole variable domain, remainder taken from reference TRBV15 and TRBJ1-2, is DAMVIQNPRYQVTQFGKPVTLSCSQTLNHNVMYWYQQKSSQAPKLLFHYYDKDFNNEADTPDNFQSRRPNTSFCFLDIRSPGLGDTAMYLCATSREIGQDYGYTFGSGTRLTVV.

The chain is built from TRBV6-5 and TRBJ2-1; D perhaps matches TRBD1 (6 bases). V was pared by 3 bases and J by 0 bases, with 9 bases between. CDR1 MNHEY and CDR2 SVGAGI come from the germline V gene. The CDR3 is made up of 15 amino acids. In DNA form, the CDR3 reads TGTGCCAGCAGTTATAGGGGGACCTCCTACAATGAGCAGTTCTTC. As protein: CASSYRGTSYNEQFF.

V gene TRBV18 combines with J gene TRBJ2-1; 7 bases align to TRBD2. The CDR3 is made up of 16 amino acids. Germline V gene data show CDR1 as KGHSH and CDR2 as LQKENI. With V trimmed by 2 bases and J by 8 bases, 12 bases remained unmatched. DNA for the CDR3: TGTGCCAGCTCACCAGTGGCTAGCGGACAACAGGATGAGCAGTTCTTC. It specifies CASSPVASGQQDEQFF.

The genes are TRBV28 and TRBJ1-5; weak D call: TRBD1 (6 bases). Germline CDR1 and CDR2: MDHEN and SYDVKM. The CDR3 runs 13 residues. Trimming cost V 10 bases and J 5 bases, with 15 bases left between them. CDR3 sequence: CAIDRQADQPQHF. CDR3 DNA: TGTGCCATAGATAGACAGGCCGATCAGCCCCAGCATTTT.

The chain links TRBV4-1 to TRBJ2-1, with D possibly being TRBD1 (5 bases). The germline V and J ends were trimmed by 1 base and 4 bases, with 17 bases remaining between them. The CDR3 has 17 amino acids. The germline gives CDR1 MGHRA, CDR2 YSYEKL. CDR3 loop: CASSQVGRDLWYNEQFF. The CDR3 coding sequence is TGCGCCAGCAGCCAAGTGGGCAGGGATTTGTGGTACAATGAGCAGTTCTTC.

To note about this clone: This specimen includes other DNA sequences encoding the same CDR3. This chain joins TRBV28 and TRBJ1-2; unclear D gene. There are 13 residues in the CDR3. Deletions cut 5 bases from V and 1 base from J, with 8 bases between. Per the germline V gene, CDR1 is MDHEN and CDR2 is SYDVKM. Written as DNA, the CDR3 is TGTGCCAGCAGTCCCCCGGGTAACTATGGCTACACCTTC. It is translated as CASSPPGNYGYTF.